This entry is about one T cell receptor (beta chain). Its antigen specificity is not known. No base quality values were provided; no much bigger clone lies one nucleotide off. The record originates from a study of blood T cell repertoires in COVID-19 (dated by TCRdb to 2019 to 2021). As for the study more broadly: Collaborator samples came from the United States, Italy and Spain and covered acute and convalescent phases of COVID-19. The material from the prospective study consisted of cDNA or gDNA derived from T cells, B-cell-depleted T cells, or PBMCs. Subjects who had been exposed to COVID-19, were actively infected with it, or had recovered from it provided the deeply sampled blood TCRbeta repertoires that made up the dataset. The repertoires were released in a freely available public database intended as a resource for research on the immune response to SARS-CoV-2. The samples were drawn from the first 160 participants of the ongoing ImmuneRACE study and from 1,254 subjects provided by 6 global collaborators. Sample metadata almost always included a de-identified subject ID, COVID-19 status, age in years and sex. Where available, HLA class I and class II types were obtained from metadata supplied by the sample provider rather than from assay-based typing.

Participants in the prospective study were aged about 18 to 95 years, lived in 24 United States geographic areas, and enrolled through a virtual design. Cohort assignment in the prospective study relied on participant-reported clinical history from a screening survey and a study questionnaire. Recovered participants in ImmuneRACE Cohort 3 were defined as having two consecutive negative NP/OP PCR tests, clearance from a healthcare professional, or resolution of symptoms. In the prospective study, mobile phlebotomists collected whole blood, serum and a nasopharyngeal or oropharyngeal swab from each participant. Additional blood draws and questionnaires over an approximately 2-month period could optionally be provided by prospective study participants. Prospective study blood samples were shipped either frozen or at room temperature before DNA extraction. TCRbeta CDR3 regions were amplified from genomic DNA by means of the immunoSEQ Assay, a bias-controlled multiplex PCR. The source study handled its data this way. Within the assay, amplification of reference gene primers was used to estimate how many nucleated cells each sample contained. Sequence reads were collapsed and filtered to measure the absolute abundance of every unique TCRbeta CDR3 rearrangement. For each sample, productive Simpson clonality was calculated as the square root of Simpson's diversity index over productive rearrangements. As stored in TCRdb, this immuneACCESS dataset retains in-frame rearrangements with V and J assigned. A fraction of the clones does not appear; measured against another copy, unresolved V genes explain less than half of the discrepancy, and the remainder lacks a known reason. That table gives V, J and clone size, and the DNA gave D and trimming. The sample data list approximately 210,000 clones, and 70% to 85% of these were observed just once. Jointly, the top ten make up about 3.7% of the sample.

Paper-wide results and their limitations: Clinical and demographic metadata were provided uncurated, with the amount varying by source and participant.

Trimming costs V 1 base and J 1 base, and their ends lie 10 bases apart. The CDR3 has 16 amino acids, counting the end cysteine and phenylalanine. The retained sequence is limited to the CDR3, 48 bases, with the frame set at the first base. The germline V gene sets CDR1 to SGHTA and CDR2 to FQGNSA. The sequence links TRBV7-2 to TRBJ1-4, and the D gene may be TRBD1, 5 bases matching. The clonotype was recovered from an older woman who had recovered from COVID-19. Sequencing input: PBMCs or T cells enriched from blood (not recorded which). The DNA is TGTGCCAGCAGCTTAGTGGGGCACCTAACTAATGAAAAACTGTTTTTT. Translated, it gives CASSLVGHLTNEKLFF.